Described below is a single T cell receptor beta chain sequence and its context. Its antigen remains unknown. The entry originates in a study of identical twins. Study-level findings and limits: A lower insertion count was a feature of abundant cord blood beta clonotypes, with no such feature in memory repertoires. Within monozygotic twins, out-of-frame TCR alpha sharing was underestimated by the models.

TCRdb re-analysed the 5' RACE reads in MiXCR, keeping a single row per CDR3 protein. The repertoire holds hundreds of thousands of distinct CDR3 sequences, under 9% seen once, with 0.85% to 1% in the top ten. V dropped 3 bases and J dropped 9 bases, with 27 bases sitting between them. CDR1 is DFQATT, CDR2 SNEGSKA, per germline (reference sequence). The CDR3 spans 16 residues. The same data also contributed to another study, on yellow fever vaccine responses in identical twins.

The TCR originated in a woman younger than 35 in good health. The source material was PBMCs. This rearrangement joins TRBV20-1 to TRBJ2-7, with D tentatively TRBD2 (5 bases). The CDR3 protein is CSARKTDGVPLMGQYF. The CDR3 bases are TGCAGTGCTAGGAAAACGGACGGGGTCCCGCTCATGGGGCAGTACTTC.